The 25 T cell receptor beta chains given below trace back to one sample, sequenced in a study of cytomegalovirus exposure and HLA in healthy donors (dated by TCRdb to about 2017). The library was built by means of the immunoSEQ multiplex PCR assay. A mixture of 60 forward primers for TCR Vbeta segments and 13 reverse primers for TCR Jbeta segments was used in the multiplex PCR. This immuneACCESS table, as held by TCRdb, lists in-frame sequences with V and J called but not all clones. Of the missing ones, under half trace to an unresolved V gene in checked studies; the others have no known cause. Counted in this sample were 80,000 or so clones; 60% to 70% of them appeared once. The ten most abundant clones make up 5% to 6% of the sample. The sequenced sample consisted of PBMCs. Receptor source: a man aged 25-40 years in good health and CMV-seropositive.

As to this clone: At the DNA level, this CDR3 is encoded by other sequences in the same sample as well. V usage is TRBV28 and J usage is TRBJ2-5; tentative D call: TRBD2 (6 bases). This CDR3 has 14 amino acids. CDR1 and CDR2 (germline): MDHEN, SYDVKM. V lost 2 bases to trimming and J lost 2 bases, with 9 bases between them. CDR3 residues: CASSLGGTQETQYF. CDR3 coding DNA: TGTGCCAGCAGTTTAGGCGGGACGCAAGAGACCCAGTACTTC.

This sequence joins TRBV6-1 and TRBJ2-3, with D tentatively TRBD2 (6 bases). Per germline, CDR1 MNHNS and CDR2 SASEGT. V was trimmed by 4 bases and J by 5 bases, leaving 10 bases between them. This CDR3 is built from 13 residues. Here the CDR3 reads CASSGRRGDTQYF. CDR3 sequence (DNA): TGTGCCAGCAGTGGCCGGAGGGGAGATACGCAGTATTTT.

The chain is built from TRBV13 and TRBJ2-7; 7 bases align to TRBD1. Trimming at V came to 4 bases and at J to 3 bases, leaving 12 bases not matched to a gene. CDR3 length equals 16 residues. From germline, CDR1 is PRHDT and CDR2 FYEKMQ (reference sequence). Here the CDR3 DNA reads TGTGCCAGCAGCTCAGGAGACCGGGACAGTTACTACGAGCAGTACTTC. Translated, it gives CASSSGDRDSYYEQYF.

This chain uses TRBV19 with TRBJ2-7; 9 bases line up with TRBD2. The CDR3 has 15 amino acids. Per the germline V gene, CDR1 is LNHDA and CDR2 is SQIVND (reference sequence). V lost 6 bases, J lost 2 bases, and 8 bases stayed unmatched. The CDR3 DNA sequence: TGTGCCAGTAGACGCTCTCCTAGCGGGGCCTACGAGCAGTACTTC. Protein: CASRRSPSGAYEQYF.

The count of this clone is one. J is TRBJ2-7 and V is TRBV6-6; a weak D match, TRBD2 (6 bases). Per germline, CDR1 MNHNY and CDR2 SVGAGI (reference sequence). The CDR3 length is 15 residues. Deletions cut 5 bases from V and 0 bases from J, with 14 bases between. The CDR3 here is CASSQLDGSSYEQYF. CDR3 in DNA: TGTGCCAGCAGTCAATTAGACGGGAGCTCCTACGAGCAGTACTTC.

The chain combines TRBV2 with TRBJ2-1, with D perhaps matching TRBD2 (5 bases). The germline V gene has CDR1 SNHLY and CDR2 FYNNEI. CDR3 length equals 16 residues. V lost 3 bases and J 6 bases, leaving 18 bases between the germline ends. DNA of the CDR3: TGTGCCAGCAGTGAGGTCCGGGGTGCCCTTGGCAATGAGCAGTTCTTC. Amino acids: CASSEVRGALGNEQFF.

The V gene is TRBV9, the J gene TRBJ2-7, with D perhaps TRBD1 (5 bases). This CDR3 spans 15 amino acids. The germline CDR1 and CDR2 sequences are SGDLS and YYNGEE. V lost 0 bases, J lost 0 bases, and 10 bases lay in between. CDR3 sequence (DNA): TGTGCCAGCAGCGTAGGGGGCCAGTACTCCTACGAGCAGTACTTC. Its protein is CASSVGGQYSYEQYF.

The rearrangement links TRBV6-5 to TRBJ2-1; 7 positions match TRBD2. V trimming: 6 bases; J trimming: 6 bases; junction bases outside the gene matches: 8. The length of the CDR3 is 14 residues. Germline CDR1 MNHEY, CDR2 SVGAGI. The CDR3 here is CASSPSGGSNEQFF. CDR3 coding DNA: TGTGCCAGCAGCCCCTCGGGAGGAAGCAATGAGCAGTTCTTC.

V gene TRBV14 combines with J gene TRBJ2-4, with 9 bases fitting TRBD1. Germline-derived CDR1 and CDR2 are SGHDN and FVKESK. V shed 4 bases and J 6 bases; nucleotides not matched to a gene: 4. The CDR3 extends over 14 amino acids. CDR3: CASSPRQGVNIQYF. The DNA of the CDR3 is TGTGCCAGCAGCCCTAGACAGGGGGTAAACATTCAGTACTTC.

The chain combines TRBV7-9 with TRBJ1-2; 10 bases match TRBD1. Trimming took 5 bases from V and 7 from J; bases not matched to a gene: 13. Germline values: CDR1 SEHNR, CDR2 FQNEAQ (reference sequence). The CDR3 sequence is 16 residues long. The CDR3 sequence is CASSGGTGVGLGGYTF. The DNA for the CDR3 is TGTGCCAGCAGCGGAGGGACAGGGGTCGGTTTAGGTGGCTACACCTTC.

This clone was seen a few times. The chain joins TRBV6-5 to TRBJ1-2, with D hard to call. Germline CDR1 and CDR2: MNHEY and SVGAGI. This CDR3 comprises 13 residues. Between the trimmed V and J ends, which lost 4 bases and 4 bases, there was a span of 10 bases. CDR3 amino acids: CASSSAGGYGYTF. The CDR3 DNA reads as TGTGCCAGCAGTTCCGCGGGAGGCTATGGCTACACCTTC.

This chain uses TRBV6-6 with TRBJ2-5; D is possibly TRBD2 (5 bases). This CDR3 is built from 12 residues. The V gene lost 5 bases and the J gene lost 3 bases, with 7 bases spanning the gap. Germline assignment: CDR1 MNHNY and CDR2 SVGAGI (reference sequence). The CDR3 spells CASSPREETQYF. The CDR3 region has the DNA TGTGCCAGCAGTCCGCGGGAAGAGACCCAGTACTTC.

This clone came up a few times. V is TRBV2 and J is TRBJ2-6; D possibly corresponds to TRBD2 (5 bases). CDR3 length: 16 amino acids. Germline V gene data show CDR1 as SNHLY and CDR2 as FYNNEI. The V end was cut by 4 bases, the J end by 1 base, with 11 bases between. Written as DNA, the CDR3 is TGTGCCAGCAGTGGTTCGAGGGAGTCTGGGGCCAACGTCCTGACTTTC. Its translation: CASSGSRESGANVLTF.

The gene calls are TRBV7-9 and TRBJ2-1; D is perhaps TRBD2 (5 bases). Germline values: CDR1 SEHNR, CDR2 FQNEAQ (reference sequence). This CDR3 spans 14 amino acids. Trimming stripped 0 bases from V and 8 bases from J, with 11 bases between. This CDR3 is CASSLAGEVHEQFF. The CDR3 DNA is TGTGCCAGCAGCTTAGCGGGAGAGGTGCATGAGCAGTTCTTC. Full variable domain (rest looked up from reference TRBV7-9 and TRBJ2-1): DTGVSQNPRHKITKRGQNVTFRCDPISEHNRLYWYRQTLGQGPEFLTYFQNEAQLEKSRLLSDRFSAERPKGSFSTLEIQRTEQGDSAMYLCASSLAGEVHEQFFGPGTRLTVL.

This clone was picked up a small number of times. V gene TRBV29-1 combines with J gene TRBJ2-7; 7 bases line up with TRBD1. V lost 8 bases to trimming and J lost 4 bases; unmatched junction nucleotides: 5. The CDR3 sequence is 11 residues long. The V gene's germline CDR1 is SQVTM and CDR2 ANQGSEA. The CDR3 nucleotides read TGCAGCTACAGGGGCGGATACGAGCAGTACTTC. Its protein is CSYRGGYEQYF.

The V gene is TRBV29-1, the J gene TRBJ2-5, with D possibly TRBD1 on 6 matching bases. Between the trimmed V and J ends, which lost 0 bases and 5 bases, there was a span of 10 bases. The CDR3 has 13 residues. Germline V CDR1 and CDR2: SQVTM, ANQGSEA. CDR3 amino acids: CSVEETGTETQYF. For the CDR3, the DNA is TGCAGCGTTGAAGAAACAGGGACCGAGACCCAGTACTTC.

The CDR3: CASSQGNNQPQHF. In DNA, the CDR3 is TGTGCCAGCAGCCAGGGTAACAATCAGCCCCAGCATTTT. V is TRBV27 and J is TRBJ1-5, with D possibly matching TRBD1 (5 bases). This CDR3 is built from 13 residues. V shed 6 bases and J shed 3 bases, with 9 bases lying between them. Germline CDR1 MNHEY, CDR2 SMNVEV (reference sequence).

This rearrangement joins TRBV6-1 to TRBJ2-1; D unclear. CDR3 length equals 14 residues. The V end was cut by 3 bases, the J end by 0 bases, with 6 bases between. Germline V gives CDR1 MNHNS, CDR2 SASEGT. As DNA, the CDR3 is TGTGCCAGCAGTGAGTTGAGCTCCTACAATGAGCAGTTCTTC. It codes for CASSELSSYNEQFF.

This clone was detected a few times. The CDR3 reads CASSFRETANTGELFF. The CDR3 DNA reads as TGTGCCAGCAGCTTCCGAGAGACAGCGAACACCGGGGAGCTGTTTTTT. V usage is TRBV7-6 and J usage is TRBJ2-2; D possibly corresponds to TRBD1 (5 bases). There are 16 residues in the CDR3. CDR1 is SGHVS, CDR2 FNYEAQ, per germline. The V end lost 3 bases, the J end lost 0 bases, and 11 bases lay between the germline ends. Drawing the rest from reference TRBV7-6 and TRBJ2-2, the complete variable domain is GAGVSQSPRYKVTKRGQDVALRCDPISGHVSLYWYRQALGQGPEFLTYFNYEAQQDKSGLPNDRFSAERPEGSISTLTIQRTEQRDSAMYRCASSFRETANTGELFFGEGSRLTVL.

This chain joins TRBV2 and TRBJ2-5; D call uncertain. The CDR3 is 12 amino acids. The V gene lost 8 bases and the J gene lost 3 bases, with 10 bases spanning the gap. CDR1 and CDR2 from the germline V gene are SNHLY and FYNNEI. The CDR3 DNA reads TGTGCCAGCGTTCGAACAGAAGAGACCCAGTACTTC. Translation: CASVRTEETQYF.

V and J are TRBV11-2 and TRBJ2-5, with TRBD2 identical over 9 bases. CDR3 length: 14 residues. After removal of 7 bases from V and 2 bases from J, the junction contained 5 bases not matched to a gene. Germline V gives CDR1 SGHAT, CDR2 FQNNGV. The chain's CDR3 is CASTLAGLQETQYF. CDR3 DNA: TGTGCCAGCACACTAGCGGGTTTGCAAGAGACCCAGTACTTC.

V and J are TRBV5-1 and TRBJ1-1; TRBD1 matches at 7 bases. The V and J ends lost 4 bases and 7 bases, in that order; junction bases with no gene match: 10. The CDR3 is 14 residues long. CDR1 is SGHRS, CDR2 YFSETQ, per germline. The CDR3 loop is CASSPDLTGVEAFF. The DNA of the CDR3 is TGCGCCAGCAGCCCGGATTTAACAGGGGTTGAAGCTTTCTTT.

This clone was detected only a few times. The CDR3: CASMKRYQNPNQPQHF. Here the CDR3 DNA reads TGCGCCAGCATGAAAAGATATCAGAATCCCAATCAGCCCCAGCATTTT. The V call is TRBV10-1, the J call TRBJ1-5; no definite D call. CDR3 length: 16 amino acids. Germline CDR1 is WNHNN and CDR2 is SYGVQD (reference sequence). V was shortened by 7 bases and J by 3 bases, with 19 bases between the two germline ends.

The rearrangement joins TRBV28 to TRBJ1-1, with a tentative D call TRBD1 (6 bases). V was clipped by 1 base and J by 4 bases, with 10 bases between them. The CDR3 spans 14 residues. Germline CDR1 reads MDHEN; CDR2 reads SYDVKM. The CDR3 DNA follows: TGTGCCAGCAGTTTATACAGGGCAGGCACTGAAGCTTTCTTT. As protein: CASSLYRAGTEAFF.

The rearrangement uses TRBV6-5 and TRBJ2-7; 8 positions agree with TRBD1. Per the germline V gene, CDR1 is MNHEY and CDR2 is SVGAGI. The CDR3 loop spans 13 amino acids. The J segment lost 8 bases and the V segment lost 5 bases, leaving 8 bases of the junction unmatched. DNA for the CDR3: TGTGCCAGCAGTCAGTCAGGGGGCAAACAGCAGTACTTC. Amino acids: CASSQSGGKQQYF.